A single sample gave rise to the 18 T cell receptor beta chains below, sequenced in a study of blood T cells in healthy people across ages (dated by TCRdb to 2015 to 2017). The library was built by means of 5' RACE. The sequencer listed for this sample is Illumina HiSeq 2500. A second about 7 to 11 cycle PCR used a sample-barcoded 5' primer and a J-beta primer mix. The public reads were reprocessed in TCRdb via fastp at Q25 and MiXCR, keeping in-frame beta chains. CDR3 protein sequences are deduplicated, and each keeps its most common genes and DNA. Here the sample has 580,000 or so distinct CDR3 sequences; around half occur a single time. The top ten clones comprise 20% to 25% of the sample. The sequenced sample consisted of blood. The receptors here all came from a man of 80 years or more in good health.

Remarks on this clonotype: A much larger clone sits a single nucleotide away, making a read error possible. CDR3 coding DNA: TGTGCCAGCAGTTACACCTCGGACAGGGGCTGCAATGAGCAGTTCTTC. Translation: CASSYTSDRGCNEQFF. The rearrangement links TRBV6-5 to TRBJ2-1; 9 bases agree with TRBD1. This CDR3 comprises 16 residues. From germline, CDR1 is MNHEY and CDR2 SVGAGI. With V trimmed by 2 bases and J by 6 bases, 8 bases remained unmatched.

This rearrangement joins TRBV28 to TRBJ2-1, with 12 bases matching TRBD2. Trimming cost V 1 base and J 6 bases; bases outside gene matches: 4. From germline, CDR1 is MDHEN and CDR2 SYDVKM. The CDR3 contains 16 residues. This CDR3 is CASSLSTSGRRNEQFF. The CDR3 region has the DNA TGTGCCAGCAGTTTATCCACTAGCGGGAGGCGCAATGAGCAGTTCTTC.

The rearrangement uses TRBV20-1 and TRBJ2-3; TRBD2 aligns across 8 bases. The CDR3 totals 15 residues. The ends lost 3 bases at V and 3 bases at J; junction bases unmatched: 8. CDR1 is DFQATT, CDR2 SNEGSKA, per germline (reference sequence). CDR3 region: CSASPPRGGTDTQYF. Here the CDR3 DNA reads TGCAGTGCTAGTCCCCCACGGGGGGGGACAGATACGCAGTATTTT.

This clonotype was counted a few times. J is TRBJ2-7 and V is TRBV7-2; TRBD2 agrees at 7 bases. CDR3 size: 18 residues. Germline-derived CDR1 and CDR2 are SGHTA and FQGNSA. J lost 4 bases, V lost 5 bases, and 20 bases had no gene match. The CDR3: CASSPNRGGQAGYYEQYF. The CDR3 nucleotides read TGTGCCAGCAGCCCCAATCGGGGTGGCCAAGCGGGGTATTACGAGCAGTACTTC.

The V and J genes are TRBV20-1 and TRBJ2-3; D unresolved. This CDR3 region has 12 residues. V was cut by 5 bases and J by 6 bases, with 12 bases left in between. Germline loops: CDR1 DFQATT, CDR2 SNEGSKA (reference sequence). Here the CDR3 reads CSARLFQDTQYF. In DNA form, the CDR3 reads TGCAGTGCTCGCCTGTTTCAGGATACGCAGTATTTT.

The CDR3 nucleotides read TGCAGCGTTGAGAGGGACCCCTACGAGCAGTACTTC. It codes for CSVERDPYEQYF. V and J are TRBV29-1 and TRBJ2-7; D tentatively fits TRBD1 or TRBD2 (5 bases each). This CDR3 has 12 amino acids. Trimming left V 3 bases short and J 2 bases short, with 8 bases between. Germline V lookup: CDR1 SQVTM, CDR2 ANQGSEA.

The gene calls are TRBV5-1 and TRBJ2-5; 11 nucleotides match TRBD1. Trimming removed 7 bases from V and 1 base from J; junction bases left unmatched: 6. Germline CDR1 reads SGHRS; CDR2 reads YFSETQ. The CDR3 is made up of 15 amino acids. The CDR3 spells CASSWGQGVQETQYF. DNA of the CDR3: TGCGCCAGCTCCTGGGGACAGGGGGTCCAAGAGACCCAGTACTTC. Based on the CDR3 plus reference TRBV5-1 and TRBJ2-5, the full variable domain is KAGVTQTPRYLIKTRGQQVTLSCSPISGHRSVSWYQQTPGQGLQFLFEYFSETQRNKGNFPGRFSGRQFSNSRSEMNVSTLELGDSALYLCASSWGQGVQETQYFGPGTRLLVL.

The chain has TRBV11-1 and TRBJ2-1; 8 positions agree with TRBD1. The trim removed 8 bases at V and 5 bases at J, leaving 11 bases unmatched. The germline gives CDR1 SGHAT, CDR2 FQDESV (reference sequence). The CDR3 is made up of 15 amino acids. The DNA of the CDR3 is TGTGCCAGCGGGGTAGGGACAGGTTGGAACAATGAGCAGTTCTTC. Encoded protein: CASGVGTGWNNEQFF.

A single count supports this clonotype. The gene calls are TRBV29-1 and TRBJ1-2; possible D gene TRBD1, 6 bases. From germline, CDR1 is SQVTM and CDR2 ANQGSEA. The CDR3 totals 11 residues. Trimming took 7 bases from V and 4 from J, leaving 10 bases between them. The CDR3 loop reads CSAGQLYGYTF. The CDR3 region has the DNA TGCAGCGCCGGACAGCTCTATGGCTACACCTTC.

This clonotype was counted only a few times. This chain links TRBV24-1 with TRBJ2-5; weak D call: TRBD2 (5 bases). V gave up 6 bases and J gave up 4 bases, with 8 bases separating them. CDR1 is KGHDR, CDR2 SFDVKD, per germline. The CDR3 runs 12 residues. CDR3 sequence reads: CATSMAGETQYF. The DNA for the CDR3 is TGTGCCACCAGTATGGCGGGAGAGACCCAGTACTTC.

The CDR3 is CASSLAALGRLSTDTQYF. For the CDR3, the DNA is TGTGCCAGCAGCTTGGCTGCCCTAGGGCGGCTGAGCACAGATACGCAGTATTTT. The J gene is TRBJ2-3, the V gene TRBV7-2; D call uncertain. The germline CDR1 and CDR2 sequences are SGHTA and FQGNSA. V was clipped by 3 bases and J by 0 bases, with 19 bases between them. This CDR3 is built from 18 residues.

The chain employs TRBV30 and TRBJ1-2; a weak D match, TRBD1 (6 bases). This CDR3 contains 14 residues. CDR1 GTSNPN and CDR2 SVGIG come from the germline V gene (reference sequence). The V gene lost 0 bases and the J gene lost 2 bases, with 10 bases spanning the gap. Here the CDR3 DNA reads TGTGCCTGGAGTGTACGGACAGCGAACTATGGCTACACCTTC. This encodes CAWSVRTANYGYTF.

The chain recombines TRBV9 with TRBJ2-7; 7 positions agree with TRBD2. Per the germline V gene, CDR1 is SGDLS and CDR2 is YYNGEE. With 3 bases clipped from V and 1 base from J, the junction kept 7 bases outside the gene matches. The CDR3 is made up of 15 amino acids. As DNA, the CDR3 is TGTGCCAGCAGCGCCAGCGGGGACTTTTCCTACGAGCAGTACTTC. It yields the protein CASSASGDFSYEQYF.

This clonotype was seen more than once but under ten times. CDR3 residues: CASSYGPYNNEQFF. The CDR3 nucleotides are TGTGCCAGCAGCTACGGACCCTACAACAATGAGCAGTTCTTC. J is TRBJ2-1 and V is TRBV7-2; D uncertain. Per germline, CDR1 SGHTA and CDR2 FQGNSA. The CDR3 extends over 14 amino acids. Trimming removed 4 bases at V and 5 bases at J, with 12 bases between.

The chain joins TRBV5-1 to TRBJ2-7; the match to TRBD1 covers 11 bases. The DNA matches TRBJ2-5 better at its end, which makes the J call doubtful. This CDR3 has 16 residues. Germline CDR1 SGHRS, CDR2 YFSETQ. CDR3 in amino acids: CASSPQSGQGAETQYF. The DNA of the CDR3 is TGCGCCAGCAGCCCCCAGTCCGGACAGGGGGCTGAGACCCAGTACTTC.

This chain uses TRBV7-8 with TRBJ2-4, with a tentative D call TRBD2 (7 bases). With the DNA end fitting TRBJ2-5 better, the J assignment may be wrong. The CDR3 spans 16 residues. The germline V gene encodes CDR1 SGHVS and CDR2 FQNEAQ. CDR3 region: CASSLGWAGAGETQYF. CDR3 DNA sequence: TGTGCCAGCAGCTTAGGTTGGGCGGGGGCGGGGGAGACCCAGTACTTC.

This clonotype was detected many times. This rearrangement joins TRBV6-5 to TRBJ2-1; 9 positions agree with TRBD1. The V and J ends lost 6 bases and 9 bases, in that order; junction bases with no gene match: 9. Germline V gene sequence: CDR1 MNHEY, CDR2 SVGAGI. This CDR3 is 14 amino acids long. The chain's CDR3 is CASSRDRARLEQFF. The DNA for the CDR3 is TGTGCCAGCAGCAGGGACAGGGCGCGTCTTGAGCAGTTCTTC.

This clonotype occurred a few times. The chain couples TRBV5-1 to TRBJ1-6; a weak D match, TRBD1 (5 bases). This CDR3 spans 13 amino acids. The germline V gene encodes CDR1 SGHRS and CDR2 YFSETQ. Trimming pared 0 bases from V and 7 bases from J, leaving 5 bases between. The CDR3 DNA reads TGCGCCAGCAGCTTGGGACAGAATTCACCCCTCCACTTT. Its translation: CASSLGQNSPLHF.